A selection of T cell receptor beta chains follows, all from one sample in a study of blood T cell repertoires in COVID-19. TCRdb's table, derived via immunoSEQ multiplex PCR, lists solely in-frame clones and lacks some. The table has about 670,000 clones, 80% to 90% seen once. What was sequenced was peripheral blood. The source is a woman aged 18-30 years with acute or convalescent COVID-19. Each CDR3 is given with its conserved first and last residue. A D gene is named only where the DNA matches it firmly.

>TRBJ1-2|NA|TRBV7-9
TGTGCCAGCAGCTTTTGGCAGATCGGCTACACCTTC
CASSFWQIGYTF
>TRBJ1-6|TRBD1|TRBV13
TGTGCCAGCAGCCGCTGGACAGGGCTCTATAATTCACCCCTCCACTTT
CASSRWTGLYNSPLHF
>TRBJ1-2|NA|TRBV4-3
TGCGCCAGCAGCCAAGTGTTGACAGGAGGCTACACCTTC
CASSQVLTGGYTF
>TRBJ2-2|NA|TRBV4-3
TGCGCCAGCAGCCAGGGGGCAGTCAATACCGGGGAGCTGTTTTTT
CASSQGAVNTGELFF
>TRBJ1-4|NA|TRBV29-1
TGCAGCGTTGTCACAGGAAATAATGAAAAACTGTTTTTT
CSVVTGNNEKLFF
>TRBJ2-7|NA|TRBV5-1
TGCGCCAGCAGCTTGCTCCAGGGGAGCTCCTACGAGCAGTACTTC
CASSLLQGSSYEQYF
>TRBJ1-2|NA|TRBV5-1
TGCGCCAGCAGCTTGGTCGACAGAGATGGCTACACCTTC
CASSLVDRDGYTF
>TRBJ2-3|TRBD2|TRBV14
TGTGCCAGCAGCCAATTAGCGGGGGGCCGCACAGATACGCAGTATTTT
CASSQLAGGRTDTQYF
>TRBJ2-1|NA|TRBV11-3
TGTGCCAGCAGCTTAGATGGGACACGCTCCTACAATGAGCAGTTCTTC
CASSLDGTRSYNEQFF
>TRBJ1-2|NA|TRBV19
TGTGCCAGTAGTATAACCCAGCGCGGCTACACCTTC
CASSITQRGYTF
>TRBJ2-7|NA|TRBV19
TGTGCCAGTAGTATAGAAGCCAGGGGCAACGAGCAGTACTTC
CASSIEARGNEQYF
>TRBJ2-3|TRBD1|TRBV28
TGTGCCAGCAGTATTAGGACAGGGGCGGATACGCAGTATTTT
CASSIRTGADTQYF
>TRBJ2-2|NA|TRBV5-1
TGCGCCAGTACGGGTTCCTCGACTGGCGGGGAGCTGTTTTTT
CASTGSSTGGELFF
>TRBJ1-1|NA|TRBV11-3
TGTGCCAGCAGCTCCTATGACACTGAAGCTTTCTTT
CASSSYDTEAFF
>TRBJ1-1|TRBD1|TRBV12-3/TRBV12-4
TGTGCCAGCAGTATACTCAGGGGGACTGAAGCTTTCTTT
CASSILRGTEAFF
>TRBJ1-1|NA|TRBV25-1
TGTGCCAGCAGGGGTACAGGTGTGAACACTGAAGCTTTCTTT
CASRGTGVNTEAFF
>TRBJ1-1|NA|TRBV25-1
TGTGCCAGCAGTGATGGGAGCGGGCGGAACACTGAAGCTTTCTTT
CASSDGSGRNTEAFF
>TRBJ2-1|NA|TRBV14
TGTGCCAGCAGCCATCGAGGGAATGAGCAGTTCTTC
CASSHRGNEQFF
>TRBJ2-5|NA|TRBV12-3/TRBV12-4
TGTGCCAGCACCCGAGCGGACCCAGGGGCCCAGTACTTC
CASTRADPGAQYF
>TRBJ1-1|NA|TRBV9
TGTGCCAGCAGCCTCTCAGGGGCAGGGCTCACTGAAGCTTTCTTT
CASSLSGAGLTEAFF
>TRBJ2-7|NA|TRBV27
TGTGCCAGCAGAGAGACAGGTACAGGCGAGCAGTACTTC
CASRETGTGEQYF
>TRBJ1-5|NA|TRBV19
TGTGCCAGTAGTTTATCCCAGGGTCAGCCCCAGCATTTT
CASSLSQGQPQHF
>TRBJ2-3|NA|TRBV3-1/TRBV3-2
TGTGCCAGCAGCCAGGAGACAGATACGCAGTATTTT
CASSQETDTQYF